This note documents a single T cell receptor (beta chain) sequence. The trim removed 8 bases at V and 8 bases at J, leaving 5 bases unmatched. Germline-derived CDR1 and CDR2 are SNHLY and FYNNEI. CDR3 length: 12 amino acids. This sample is drawn from a study of blood T cell repertoires in COVID-19. The wider study: Samples came from the United States, Italy and Spain, spanning acute and convalescent COVID-19. PBMCs, B-cell-depleted T cells, or T cells were the source of the cDNA or gDNA that made up the material.

Authors' processing steps: Amplified reference gene primers provided the basis for estimating nucleated cell counts. The data were produced by immunoSEQ multiplex PCR, yet TCRdb's version contains in-frame clones alone and is incomplete. The DNA gave D and trimming, while V, J and clone size come from that table. The sample yields 50,000 to 60,000 clones, roughly nine tenths seen once. V is TRBV2 and J is TRBJ1-4, with 7 bases identical to TRBD1. The sequence came from a man aged 60-69 years with acute or convalescent COVID-19. Sequenced: peripheral blood. In DNA, the CDR3 is TGTGCCAGCTTGGGGACAGAGGAAAAACTGTTTTTT. Residues: CASLGTEEKLFF.